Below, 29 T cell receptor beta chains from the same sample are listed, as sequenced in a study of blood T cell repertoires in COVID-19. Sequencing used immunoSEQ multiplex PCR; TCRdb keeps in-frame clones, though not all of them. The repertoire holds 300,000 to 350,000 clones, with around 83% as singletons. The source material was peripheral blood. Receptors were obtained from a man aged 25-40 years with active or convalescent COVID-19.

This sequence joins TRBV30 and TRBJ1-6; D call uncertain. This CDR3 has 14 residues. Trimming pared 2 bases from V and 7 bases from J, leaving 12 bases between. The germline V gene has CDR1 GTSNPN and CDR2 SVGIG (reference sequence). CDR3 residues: CAWSRASGNSPLHF. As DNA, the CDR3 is TGTGCCTGGAGTCGGGCCTCGGGGAATTCACCCCTCCACTTT.

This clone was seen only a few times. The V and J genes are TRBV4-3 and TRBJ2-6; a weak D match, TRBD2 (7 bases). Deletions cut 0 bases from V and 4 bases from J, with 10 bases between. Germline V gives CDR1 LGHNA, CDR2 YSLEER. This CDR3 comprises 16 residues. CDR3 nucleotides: TGCGCCAGCAGCCAAGAGGGAGGGGGAGGGGCCAACGTCCTGACTTTC. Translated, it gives CASSQEGGGGANVLTF.

This CDR3 reads CASSLAAGGPWDNEQFF. The DNA of the CDR3 is TGTGCCAGCAGCTTGGCAGCGGGAGGGCCATGGGACAATGAGCAGTTCTTC. This chain uses TRBV11-2 with TRBJ2-1; 10 nucleotides align to TRBD2. This CDR3 region has 17 residues. J lost 5 bases, V lost 3 bases, and 10 bases had no gene match. From germline, CDR1 is SGHAT and CDR2 FQNNGV.

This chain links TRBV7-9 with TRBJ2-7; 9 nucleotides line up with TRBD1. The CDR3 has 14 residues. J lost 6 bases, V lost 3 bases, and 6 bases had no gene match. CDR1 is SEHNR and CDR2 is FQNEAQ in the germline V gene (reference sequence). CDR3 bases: TGTGCCAGCAGCTTCGAGACAGGGGGAAGCGAGCAGTACTTC. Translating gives CASSFETGGSEQYF.

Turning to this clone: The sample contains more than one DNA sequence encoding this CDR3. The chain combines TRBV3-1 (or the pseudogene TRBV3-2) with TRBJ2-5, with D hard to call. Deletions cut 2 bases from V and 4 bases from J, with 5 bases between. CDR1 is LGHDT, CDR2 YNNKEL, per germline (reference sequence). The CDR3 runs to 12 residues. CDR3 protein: CASSQLRETQYF. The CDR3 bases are TGTGCCAGCAGCCAACTGAGAGAGACCCAGTACTTC.

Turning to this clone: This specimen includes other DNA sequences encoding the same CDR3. The CDR3 bases are TGCGCCAGCAGCTTGGGGCTAGCGGGGGGAGGTTACAATGAGCAGTTCTTC. It encodes CASSLGLAGGGYNEQFF. V and J are TRBV5-1 and TRBJ2-1, with 11 bases aligning to TRBD2. This CDR3 has 17 residues. Germline CDR1 reads SGHRS; CDR2 reads YFSETQ. With 0 bases clipped from V and 4 bases from J, the junction kept 6 bases outside the gene matches. Variable domain in full (rest from reference TRBV5-1 and TRBJ2-1): KAGVTQTPRYLIKTRGQQVTLSCSPISGHRSVSWYQQTPGQGLQFLFEYFSETQRNKGNFPGRFSGRQFSNSRSEMNVSTLELGDSALYLCASSLGLAGGGYNEQFFGPGTRLTVL.

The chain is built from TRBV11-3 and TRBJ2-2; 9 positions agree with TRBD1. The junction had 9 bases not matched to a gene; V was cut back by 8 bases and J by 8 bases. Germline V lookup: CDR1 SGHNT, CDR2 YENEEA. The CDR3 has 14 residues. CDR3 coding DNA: TGTGCCAGCGAACTGGACAGGGGCACTGGGGAGCTGTTTTTT. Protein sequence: CASELDRGTGELFF.

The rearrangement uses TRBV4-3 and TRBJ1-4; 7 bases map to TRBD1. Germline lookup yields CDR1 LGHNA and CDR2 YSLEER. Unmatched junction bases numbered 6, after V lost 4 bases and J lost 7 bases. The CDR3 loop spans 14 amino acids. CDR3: CASSLDRVPEKLFF. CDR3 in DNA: TGCGCCAGCAGCCTTGACAGGGTTCCTGAAAAACTGTTTTTT.

The CDR3 nucleotides are TGCGCCAGCAGTGAGGTAGCGGGAGTTGATGAGCAGTACTTC. Residues: CASSEVAGVDEQYF. The chain combines TRBV5-1 with TRBJ2-7, with 9 bases that match TRBD2. Unmatched junction bases numbered 10, after V lost 5 bases and J lost 7 bases. The CDR3 spans 14 residues. CDR1 and CDR2 (germline): SGHRS, YFSETQ.

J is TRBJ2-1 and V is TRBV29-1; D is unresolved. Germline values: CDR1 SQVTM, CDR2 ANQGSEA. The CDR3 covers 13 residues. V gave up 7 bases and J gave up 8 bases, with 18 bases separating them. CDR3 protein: CSASPDISDEQFF. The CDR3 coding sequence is TGCAGCGCGAGCCCCGATATAAGCGATGAGCAGTTCTTC.

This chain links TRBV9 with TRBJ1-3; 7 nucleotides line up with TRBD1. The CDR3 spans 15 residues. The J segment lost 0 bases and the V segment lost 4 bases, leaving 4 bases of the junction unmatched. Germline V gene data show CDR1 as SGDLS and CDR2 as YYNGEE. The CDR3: CASSPRTGSGNTIYF. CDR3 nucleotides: TGTGCCAGCAGCCCCCGGACAGGCTCTGGAAACACCATATATTTT.

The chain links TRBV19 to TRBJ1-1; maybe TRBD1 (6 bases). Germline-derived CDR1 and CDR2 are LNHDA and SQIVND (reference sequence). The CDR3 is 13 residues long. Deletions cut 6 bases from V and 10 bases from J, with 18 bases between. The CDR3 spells CASSSRDILLAFF. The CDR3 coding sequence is TGTGCCAGTAGCAGCCGGGACATCCTTCTAGCTTTCTTT.

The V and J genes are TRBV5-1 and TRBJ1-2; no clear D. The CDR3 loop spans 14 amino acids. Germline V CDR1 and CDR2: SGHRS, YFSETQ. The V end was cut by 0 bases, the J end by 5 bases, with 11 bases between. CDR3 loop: CASSLAKSGYGYTF. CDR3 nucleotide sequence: TGCGCCAGCAGCTTGGCGAAGAGCGGTTATGGCTACACCTTC.

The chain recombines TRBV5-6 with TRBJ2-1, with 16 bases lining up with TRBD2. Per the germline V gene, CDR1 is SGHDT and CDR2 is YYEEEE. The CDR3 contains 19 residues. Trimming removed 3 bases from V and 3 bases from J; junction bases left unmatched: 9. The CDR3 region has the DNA TGTGCCAGCAGCTCACCCGGGACTAGCGGGGGGGCAGTCTACAATGAGCAGTTCTTC. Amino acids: CASSSPGTSGGAVYNEQFF.

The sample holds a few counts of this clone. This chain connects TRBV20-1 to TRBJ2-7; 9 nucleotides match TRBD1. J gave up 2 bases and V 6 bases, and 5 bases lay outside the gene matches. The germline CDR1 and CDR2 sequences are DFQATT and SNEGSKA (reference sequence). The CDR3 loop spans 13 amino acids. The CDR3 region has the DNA TGCAGTGCGAGTAGACAGGGGGCCTACGAGCAGTACTTC. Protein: CSASRQGAYEQYF.

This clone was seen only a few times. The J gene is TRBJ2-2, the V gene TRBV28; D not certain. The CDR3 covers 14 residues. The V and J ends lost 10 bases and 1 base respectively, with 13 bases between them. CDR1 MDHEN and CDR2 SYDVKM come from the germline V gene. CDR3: CATSPVRNTGELFF. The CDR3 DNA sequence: TGTGCCACCTCTCCAGTCAGGAACACCGGGGAGCTGTTTTTT.

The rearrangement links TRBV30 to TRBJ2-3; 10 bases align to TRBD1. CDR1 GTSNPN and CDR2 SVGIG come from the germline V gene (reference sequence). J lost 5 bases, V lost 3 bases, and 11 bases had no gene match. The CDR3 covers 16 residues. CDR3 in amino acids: CAWRDWTGGNGDTQYF. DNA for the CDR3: TGTGCCTGGAGGGATTGGACAGGGGGTAACGGAGATACGCAGTATTTT.

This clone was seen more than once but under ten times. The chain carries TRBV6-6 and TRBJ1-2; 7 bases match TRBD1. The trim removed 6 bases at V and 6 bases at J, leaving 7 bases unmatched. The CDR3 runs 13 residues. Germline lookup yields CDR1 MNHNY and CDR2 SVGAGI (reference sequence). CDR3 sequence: CASRTGTVDGYTF. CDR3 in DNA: TGTGCCAGCAGGACGGGGACAGTCGATGGCTACACCTTC.

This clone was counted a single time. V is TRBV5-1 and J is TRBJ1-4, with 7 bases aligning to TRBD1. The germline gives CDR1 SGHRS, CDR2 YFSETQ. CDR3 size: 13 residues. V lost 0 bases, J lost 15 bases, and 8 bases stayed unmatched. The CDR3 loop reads CASSLVGGQQMFF. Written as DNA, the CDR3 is TGCGCCAGCAGCTTGGTCGGGGGACAGCAAATGTTTTTT.

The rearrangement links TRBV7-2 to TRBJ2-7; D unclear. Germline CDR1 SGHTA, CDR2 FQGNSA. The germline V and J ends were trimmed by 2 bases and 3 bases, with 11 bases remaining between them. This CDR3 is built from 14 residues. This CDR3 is CASSLLTPNYEQYF. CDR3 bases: TGTGCCAGCAGCTTACTGACTCCCAACTACGAGCAGTACTTC.

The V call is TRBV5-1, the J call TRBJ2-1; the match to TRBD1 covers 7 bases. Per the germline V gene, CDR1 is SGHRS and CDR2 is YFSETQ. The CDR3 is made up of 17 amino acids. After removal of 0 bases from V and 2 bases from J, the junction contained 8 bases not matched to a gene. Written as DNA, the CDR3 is TGCGCCAGCAGCTTGGCCAAGGGACAGCGAACCTACAATGAGCAGTTCTTC. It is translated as CASSLAKGQRTYNEQFF.

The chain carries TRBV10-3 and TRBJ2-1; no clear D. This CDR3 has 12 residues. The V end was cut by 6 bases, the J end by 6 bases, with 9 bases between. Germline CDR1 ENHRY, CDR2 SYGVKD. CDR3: CAISVLGNEQFF. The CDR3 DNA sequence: TGTGCCATCAGCGTACTTGGCAATGAGCAGTTCTTC.

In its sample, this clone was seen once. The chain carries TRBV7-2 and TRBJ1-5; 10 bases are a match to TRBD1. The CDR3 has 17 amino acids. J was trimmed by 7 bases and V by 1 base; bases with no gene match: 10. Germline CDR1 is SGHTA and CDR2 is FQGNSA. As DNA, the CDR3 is TGTGCCAGCAGCTTAGGGAAATTCGGGACAGGGGCCCAGCCCCAGCATTTT. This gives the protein CASSLGKFGTGAQPQHF.

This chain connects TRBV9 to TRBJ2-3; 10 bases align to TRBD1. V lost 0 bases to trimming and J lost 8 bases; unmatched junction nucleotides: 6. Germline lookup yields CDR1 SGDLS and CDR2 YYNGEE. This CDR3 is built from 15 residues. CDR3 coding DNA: TGTGCCAGCAGCGTAGGAGGGACAGGGGCTGGTACGCAGTATTTT. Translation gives CASSVGGTGAGTQYF.

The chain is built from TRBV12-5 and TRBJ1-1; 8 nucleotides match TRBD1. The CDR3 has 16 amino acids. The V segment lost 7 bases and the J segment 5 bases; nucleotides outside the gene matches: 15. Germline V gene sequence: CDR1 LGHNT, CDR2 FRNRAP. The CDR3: CASALPQDRESTEAFF. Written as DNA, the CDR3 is TGTGCTAGTGCCCTACCCCAGGACAGGGAATCAACTGAAGCTTTCTTT.

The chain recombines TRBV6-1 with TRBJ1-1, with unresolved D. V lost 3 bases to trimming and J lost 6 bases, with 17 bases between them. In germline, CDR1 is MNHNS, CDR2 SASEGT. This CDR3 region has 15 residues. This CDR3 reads CASSDPSGGRAEAFF. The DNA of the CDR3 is TGTGCCAGCAGTGACCCCTCAGGAGGGAGGGCTGAAGCTTTCTTT.

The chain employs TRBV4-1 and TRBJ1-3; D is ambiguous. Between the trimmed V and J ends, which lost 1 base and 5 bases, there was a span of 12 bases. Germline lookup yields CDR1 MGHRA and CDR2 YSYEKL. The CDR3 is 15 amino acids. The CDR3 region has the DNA TGCGCCAGCAGCCAAGGAACAGAAAGAAGAAACACCATATATTTT. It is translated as CASSQGTERRNTIYF.

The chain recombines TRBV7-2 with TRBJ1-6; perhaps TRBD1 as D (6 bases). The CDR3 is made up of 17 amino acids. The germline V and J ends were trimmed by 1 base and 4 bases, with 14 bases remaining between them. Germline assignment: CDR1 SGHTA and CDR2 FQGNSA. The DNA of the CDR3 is TGTGCCAGCAGCTTAGAGCCCCAGGGGTCGTATAATTCACCCCTCCACTTT. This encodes CASSLEPQGSYNSPLHF.

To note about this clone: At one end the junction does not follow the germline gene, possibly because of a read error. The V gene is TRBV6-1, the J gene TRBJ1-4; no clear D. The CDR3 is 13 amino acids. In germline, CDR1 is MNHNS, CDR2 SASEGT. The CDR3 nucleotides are TGTGCCAGCAGCGAAGGGAGTTATGAAAAACTGTTTTTT. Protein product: CASSEGSYEKLFF.